This is a list of T cell receptor beta chains from one sample in a study of shared T cell receptors in the human thymus. This table comes from immunoSEQ multiplex PCR, and its TCRdb copy is limited to in-frame clones, with some not included. The table lists 700,000 or so clones, roughly 85% of them singletons. This sample also appeared in a second study, on human thymus T cells.

Specimen: thymocytes. All receptors come from a girl less than two years old with a congenital heart defect. CDR3s include the opening cysteine and the closing phenylalanine or tryptophan. A D gene is named only where the DNA matches it firmly. For some rows the clone size is stated as once, few or many, or as a class when expanded; others skip it.

cdr3_nt: TGTGCTAGTGGTGCTGGAGGCCTGACCTACAATGAGCAGTTCTTC
cdr3_aa: CASGAGGLTYNEQFF
j_call: TRBJ2-1
d_call: -
v_call: TRBV12-5
clone_size: -

cdr3_nt: TGTGCCACCAGCAGCGACGGGAGAGGTGGAGGGGAGACCCAGTACTTC
cdr3_aa: CATSSDGRGGGETQYF
j_call: TRBJ2-5
d_call: -
v_call: TRBV15
clone_size: once

cdr3_nt: TGTGCCAGCAAGGGGGACAGGGGATTCTCTGGGGCCAACGTCCTGACTTTC
cdr3_aa: CASKGDRGFSGANVLTF
j_call: TRBJ2-6
d_call: TRBD1
v_call: TRBV2
clone_size: -

cdr3_nt: TGTGCCAGCAGCCCAGCCCCCCCAAGACAGGGTCCAACTAATGAAAAACTGTTTTTT
cdr3_aa: CASSPAPPRQGPTNEKLFF
j_call: TRBJ1-4
d_call: TRBD1
v_call: TRBV14
clone_size: -

cdr3_nt: TGTGCCAGCGGTTATCACTTCCTAGTCCCGAACACTGAAGCTTTCTTT
cdr3_aa: CASGYHFLVPNTEAFF
j_call: TRBJ1-1
d_call: -
v_call: TRBV6-5
clone_size: -

cdr3_nt: TGTGCCAGCAGCTTCGCCGGAACTAGGGCGGATACGCAGTATTTT
cdr3_aa: CASSFAGTRADTQYF
j_call: TRBJ2-3
d_call: -
v_call: TRBV7-2
clone_size: once

cdr3_nt: TGTGCCAGCAGTCCGGACAGTCACGAGCAGTACTTC
cdr3_aa: CASSPDSHEQYF
j_call: TRBJ2-7
d_call: -
v_call: TRBV6-8
clone_size: -

cdr3_nt: TGCAGTGCCCGGGCAGGGATCGGCTACACCTTC
cdr3_aa: CSARAGIGYTF
j_call: TRBJ1-2
d_call: -
v_call: TRBV20-1
clone_size: once

cdr3_nt: TGTGCCAGCAGCGCAGCACTCGACAGGGCCCGAAACTATGGCTACACCTTC
cdr3_aa: CASSAALDRARNYGYTF
j_call: TRBJ1-2
d_call: TRBD1
v_call: TRBV7-9
clone_size: -

cdr3_nt: TGTGCCAGCAGCTGCCTCGCAGGGGGCAAGAATAGCGAGAATAATGAGCAGTTCTTC
cdr3_aa: CASSCLAGGKNSENNEQFF
j_call: TRBJ2-1
d_call: TRBD1
v_call: TRBV14
clone_size: once

cdr3_nt: TGTGCCAGCAGTGGACGGACACACACTGAAGCTTTCTTT
cdr3_aa: CASSGRTHTEAFF
j_call: TRBJ1-1
d_call: -
v_call: TRBV2
clone_size: few

cdr3_nt: TGTGCCAGCAGCTTAGAGGGAAGGGGACAGTTCTTC
cdr3_aa: CASSLEGRGQFF
j_call: TRBJ2-1
d_call: -
v_call: TRBV11-2
clone_size: few

cdr3_nt: TGTGCCAGCAGTTTCACAGGGAACACTGAAGCTTTCTTT
cdr3_aa: CASSFTGNTEAFF
j_call: TRBJ1-1
d_call: -
v_call: TRBV27
clone_size: -

cdr3_nt: TGCGCCAGCAGCCAAGGTCGGGGAGGGACCCAGTACTTC
cdr3_aa: CASSQGRGGTQYF
j_call: TRBJ2-5
d_call: -
v_call: TRBV4-3
clone_size: -

cdr3_nt: TGCGCCAGCAGCCAAGAGCGCCTAGCGGGGGGAAACGCGAACACCGGGGAGCTGTTTTTT
cdr3_aa: CASSQERLAGGNANTGELFF
j_call: TRBJ2-2
d_call: TRBD2
v_call: TRBV4-3
clone_size: -

cdr3_nt: TGCGCCAGCAGCCCGCGGGGGGCCGGGGACTCAGGCCGAGAGCAGTTCTTC
cdr3_aa: CASSPRGAGDSGREQFF
j_call: TRBJ2-1
d_call: TRBD2
v_call: TRBV5-1
clone_size: -

cdr3_nt: TGTGCTAGTGGTTTGGCCGGGACAGTAATCGGAACTAATGAAAAACTGTTTTTT
cdr3_aa: CASGLAGTVIGTNEKLFF
j_call: TRBJ1-4
d_call: TRBD1
v_call: TRBV12-5
clone_size: -

cdr3_nt: TGTGCCAGCAGTTATAGGGTGGAGTGGGGGGATTCACCCCTCCACTTT
cdr3_aa: CASSYRVEWGDSPLHF
j_call: TRBJ1-6
d_call: -
v_call: TRBV6-5
clone_size: -

cdr3_nt: TGTGCCAGCAGTTTATCGGCAGGGGAGTGGAACACTGAAGCTTTCTTT
cdr3_aa: CASSLSAGEWNTEAFF
j_call: TRBJ1-1
d_call: -
v_call: TRBV27
clone_size: -

cdr3_nt: TGTGCCAGCAGTTATGGTGTCAGGGGCCACACTGAAGCTTTCTTT
cdr3_aa: CASSYGVRGHTEAFF
j_call: TRBJ1-1
d_call: -
v_call: TRBV6-5
clone_size: -